These 12 T cell receptor beta chains came from one sample sequenced in a study of glioma-infiltrating T cells after dendritic cell vaccination. Time point of the sample: after dendritic cell vaccination, including at tumor progression/relapse. Sequenced by immunoSEQ multiplex PCR; TCRdb stores in-frame clones only, minus some. The sample contains more than 95,000 clones, more than 70% of which appear only once. This specimen was blood, taken after dendritic cell vaccination. The receptors come from a human donor with glioblastoma.

The rearrangement links TRBV27 to TRBJ2-6, with no clear D. V lost 3 bases and J lost 0, with 9 bases in between. In germline, CDR1 is MNHEY, CDR2 SMNVEV (reference sequence). CDR3 size: 16 residues. This CDR3 is CASSFGWFSGANVLTF. In nucleotides, the CDR3 is TGTGCCAGCAGTTTCGGGTGGTTCTCTGGGGCCAACGTCCTGACTTTC.

This rearrangement joins TRBV5-1 to TRBJ1-1; 8 bases align to TRBD1. There are 14 residues in the CDR3. With 4 bases clipped from V and 6 bases from J, the junction kept 8 bases outside the gene matches. Per the germline V gene, CDR1 is SGHRS and CDR2 is YFSETQ. CDR3 residues: CASSLGQGWAEAFF. CDR3 bases: TGCGCCAGCAGCCTCGGACAGGGATGGGCTGAAGCTTTCTTT.

This rearrangement joins TRBV27 to TRBJ2-1; 8 bases are a match to TRBD2. Unmatched junction bases numbered 3, after V lost 2 bases and J lost 0 bases. This CDR3 is built from 16 residues. Looked up from germline, CDR1 is MNHEY and CDR2 is SMNVEV (reference sequence). CDR3 loop: CASSLRGGGSYNEQFF. The CDR3 nucleotides are TGTGCCAGCAGTTTACGGGGGGGTGGCTCCTACAATGAGCAGTTCTTC.

This chain links TRBV7-9 with TRBJ2-3; TRBD2 matches 10 bases. With 4 bases clipped from V and 2 bases from J, the junction kept 6 bases outside the gene matches. Germline-derived CDR1 and CDR2 are SEHNR and FQNEAQ (reference sequence). The CDR3 totals 16 residues. The CDR3 coding sequence is TGTGCCAGCAGCTCCCTAGCGGGGGATTACACAGATACGCAGTATTTT. Translated: CASSSLAGDYTDTQYF.

The chain links TRBV30 to TRBJ1-2; 7 bases align to TRBD1. The CDR3 is 14 amino acids. After removal of 2 bases from V and 3 bases from J, the junction contained 6 bases not matched to a gene. Germline values: CDR1 GTSNPN, CDR2 SVGIG (reference sequence). The CDR3 sequence is CAWSTTGQHYGYTF. In DNA form, the CDR3 reads TGTGCCTGGAGTACGACAGGGCAGCACTATGGCTACACCTTC.

The chain carries TRBV6-1 and TRBJ1-5; D possibly corresponds to TRBD1 (5 bases). The germline CDR1 and CDR2 sequences are MNHNS and SASEGT. The CDR3 runs 14 residues. Between the trimmed V and J ends, which lost 8 bases and 5 bases, there was a span of 16 bases. CDR3 DNA: TGTGCCAGCGGCGAACAGCCGGGGGATCAGCCCCAGCATTTT. It translates to CASGEQPGDQPQHF.

Only one count was recorded for this clone. The rearrangement uses TRBV19 and TRBJ2-7, with 10 bases matching TRBD2. The V gene end was trimmed by 7 bases and the J gene end by 3 bases; junction bases not matched to a gene: 6. The CDR3 totals 14 residues. CDR1 LNHDA and CDR2 SQIVND come from the germline V gene (reference sequence). The CDR3: CASKGLAGDYEQYF. The CDR3 bases are TGTGCCAGTAAGGGGCTAGCGGGGGACTACGAGCAGTACTTC.

This clone was seen just once. The chain combines TRBV7-3 with TRBJ2-3, with D tentatively TRBD1 (5 bases). Trimming removed 5 bases at V and 5 bases at J, with 11 bases between. The CDR3 length is 13 residues. Germline assignment: CDR1 SGHTA and CDR2 FQGTGA. The chain's CDR3 is CASSLRRGDTQYF. For the CDR3, the DNA is TGTGCCAGCAGCCTGAGAAGGGGAGATACGCAGTATTTT.

This sequence joins TRBV5-4 and TRBJ1-2, with a weak D call TRBD1 (6 bases). Germline CDR1 SGHNT, CDR2 YYREEE (reference sequence). The CDR3 covers 14 residues. V gave up 1 base and J gave up 5 bases, with 12 bases separating them. This CDR3 reads CASSLSGARYGYTF. The CDR3 region has the DNA TGTGCCAGCAGCTTGTCAGGGGCTCGGTATGGCTACACCTTC.

This chain uses TRBV7-2 with TRBJ2-1; 10 bases are a match to TRBD2. V was pared by 1 base and J by 5 bases, with 5 bases of the junction left unmatched. The germline V gene encodes CDR1 SGHTA and CDR2 FQGNSA. The CDR3 runs to 16 residues. This CDR3 is CASSLVAGGFHNEQFF. In DNA form, the CDR3 reads TGTGCCAGCAGCTTAGTAGCGGGAGGTTTCCACAATGAGCAGTTCTTC. Full variable domain (missing parts from reference TRBV7-2 and TRBJ2-1): GAGVSQSPSNKVTEKGKDVELRCDPISGHTALYWYRQSLGQGLEFLIYFQGNSAPDKSGLPSDRFSAERTGGSVSTLTIQRTQQEDSAVYLCASSLVAGGFHNEQFFGPGTRLTVL.

The sample holds one count of this clone. The V and J genes are TRBV19 and TRBJ1-5, with 9 bases lining up with TRBD1. The CDR3 is 17 amino acids. The germline CDR1 and CDR2 sequences are LNHDA and SQIVND (reference sequence). The V and J ends lost 3 bases and 4 bases, in that order; junction bases with no gene match: 10. This chain's CDR3 is CASSMGTGHSFNQPQHF. Written as DNA, the CDR3 is TGTGCCAGTAGTATGGGGACAGGGCATAGCTTTAATCAGCCCCAGCATTTT.

This rearrangement joins TRBV29-1 to TRBJ1-1, with 8 bases that match TRBD1. This CDR3 region has 13 residues. The V gene's germline CDR1 is SQVTM and CDR2 ANQGSEA. V lost 6 bases and J lost 5; bases outside the gene matches: 8. The CDR3 loop reads CSVTDRVGTEAFF. The CDR3 bases are TGCAGCGTGACGGACAGGGTGGGAACTGAAGCTTTCTTT.